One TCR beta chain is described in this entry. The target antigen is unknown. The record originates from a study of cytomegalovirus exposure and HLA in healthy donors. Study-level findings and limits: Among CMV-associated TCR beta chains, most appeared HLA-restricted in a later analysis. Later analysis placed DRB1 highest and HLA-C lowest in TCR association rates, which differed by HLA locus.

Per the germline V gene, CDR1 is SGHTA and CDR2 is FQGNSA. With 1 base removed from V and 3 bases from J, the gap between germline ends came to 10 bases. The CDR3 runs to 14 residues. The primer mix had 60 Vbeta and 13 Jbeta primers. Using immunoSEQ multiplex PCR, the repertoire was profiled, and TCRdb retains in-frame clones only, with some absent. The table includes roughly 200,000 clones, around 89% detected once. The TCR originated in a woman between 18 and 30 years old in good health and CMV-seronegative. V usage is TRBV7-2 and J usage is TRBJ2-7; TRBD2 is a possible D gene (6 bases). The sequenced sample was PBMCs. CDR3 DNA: TGTGCCAGCAGCTTAGAAGGAGGGAACTACGAGCAGTACTTC. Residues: CASSLEGGNYEQYF.